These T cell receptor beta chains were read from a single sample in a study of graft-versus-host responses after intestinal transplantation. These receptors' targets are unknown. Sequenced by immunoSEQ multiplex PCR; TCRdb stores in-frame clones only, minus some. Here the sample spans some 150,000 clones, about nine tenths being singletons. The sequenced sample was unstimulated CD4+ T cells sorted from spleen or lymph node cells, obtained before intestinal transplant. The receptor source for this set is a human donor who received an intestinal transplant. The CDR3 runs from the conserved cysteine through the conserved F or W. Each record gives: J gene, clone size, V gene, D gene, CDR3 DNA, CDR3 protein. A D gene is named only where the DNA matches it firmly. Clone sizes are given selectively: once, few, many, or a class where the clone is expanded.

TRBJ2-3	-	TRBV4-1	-	TGCGCCAACAAATGCGGGGAGGCTACAGATACGCAGTATTTT	CANKCGEATDTQYF
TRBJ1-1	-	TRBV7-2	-	TGTGCCAGCAGCCCTCAGGGGAGGGTCAAGAGGACTGAAGCTTTCTTT	CASSPQGRVKRTEAFF
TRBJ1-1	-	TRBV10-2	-	TGCGCCACCCGAACGGTCCGGGGGAGGACTGAAGCTTTCTTT	CATRTVRGRTEAFF
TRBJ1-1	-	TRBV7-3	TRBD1	TGTGCCAGCAGCTCCCCAGAGCAACAGGGGGGGACTGAAGCTTTCTTT	CASSSPEQQGGTEAFF
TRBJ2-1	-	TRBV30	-	TGTGCCTGGGTGAGGTCCGAGCAGTTCTTC	CAWVRSEQFF
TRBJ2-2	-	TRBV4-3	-	TGCGCCAGCAGCCAAGATATGACATTTACCGGGGAGCTGTTTTTT	CASSQDMTFTGELFF
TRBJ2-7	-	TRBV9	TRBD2	TGTGCCAGCAGCTTCGGACTAGGGGCAGACTACGAGCAGTACTTC	CASSFGLGADYEQYF
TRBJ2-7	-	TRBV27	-	TGTGCCAGCAGTTTTAAGGGCAGCGCGATCTCCTACGAGCAGTACTTC	CASSFKGSAISYEQYF
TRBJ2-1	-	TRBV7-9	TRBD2	TGTGCCAGCAGTCCCGGGACTAGCGATGAGCAGTTCTTC	CASSPGTSDEQFF
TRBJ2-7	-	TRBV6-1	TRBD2	TGTGCCAGCAGTTGGACTAGCTACGAGCAGTACTTC	CASSWTSYEQYF
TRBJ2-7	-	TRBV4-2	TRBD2	TGTGCCAGCAGCCAAGTAGGTAGCGGGAGGTACGAGCAGTACTTC	CASSQVGSGRYEQYF
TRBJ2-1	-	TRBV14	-	TGTGCCAGCAGCCACTGGACGGGGAAGAGATTGGGCCCCTCCTCAACAGGAGCCAATGAGCAGTTCTTC	CASSHWTGKRLGPSSTGANEQFF
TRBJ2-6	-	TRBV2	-	TGTGCCAGCAGTGAACAGGGCTCTGGGGCCAACGTCCTGACTTTC	CASSEQGSGANVLTF
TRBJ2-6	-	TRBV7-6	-	TGTGCCAGCAGCCTCCGACAGGCCTCTGGGGCCAACGTCCTGACTTTC	CASSLRQASGANVLTF
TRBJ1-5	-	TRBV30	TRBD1	TGTGCCTGGAGCAGGACAGGGGATCAGCCCCAGCATTTT	CAWSRTGDQPQHF
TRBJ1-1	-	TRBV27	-	TGTGCCAGCAAATGGGCAGGGCGAAACACTGAAGCTTTCTTT	CASKWAGRNTEAFF
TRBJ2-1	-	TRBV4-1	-	TGCGCCAGCAGCCAATCGCGCGGCGGCCTCGTTGATGAGCAGTTCTTC	CASSQSRGGLVDEQFF
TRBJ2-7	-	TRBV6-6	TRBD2	TGTGCCAGCAAAGGGCGGGAGGGTATCTACGAGCAGTACTTC	CASKGREGIYEQYF
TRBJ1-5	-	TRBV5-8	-	TGTGCCAGCAGCTTGGGGGTGGGCAATCAGCCCCAGCATTTT	CASSLGVGNQPQHF
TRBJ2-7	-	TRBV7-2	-	TGTGCCAGCAGCCCCGTAGGAGGACAGAAAAACTACGAGCAGTACTTC	CASSPVGGQKNYEQYF
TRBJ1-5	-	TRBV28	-	TGTGCCAGCAGCTCGGGACACCGCAAGAGGATTTCAATTAGCAATCAGCCCCAGCATTTT	CASSSGHRKRISISNQPQHF
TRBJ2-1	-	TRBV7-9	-	TGTGCCAGCAGCACAGGGTCCGTCGTCTACAATGAGCAGTTCTTC	CASSTGSVVYNEQFF
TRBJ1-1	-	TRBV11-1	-	TGTGCCAGCAGCTTTGTCCCCCAGAACACTGAAGCTTTCTTT	CASSFVPQNTEAFF
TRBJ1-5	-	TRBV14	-	TGTGCCAGCAGCCAGGTGAGTGAGAATCAGCCCCAGCATTTT	CASSQVSENQPQHF
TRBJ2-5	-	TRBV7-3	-	TGTGCCAGCAGCTTTCCAGGGGTGGAGACCCAGTACTTC	CASSFPGVETQYF
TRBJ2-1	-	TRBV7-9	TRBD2	TGTGCCAGCAGCCGACTAGCGGGACGATCCTACAATGAGCAGTTCTTC	CASSRLAGRSYNEQFF
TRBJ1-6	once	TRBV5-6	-	TGTGCCAGCAGCCAGGACCCGGCATATTCACCCCTCCACTTT	CASSQDPAYSPLHF
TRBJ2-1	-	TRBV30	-	TGTGCCTGGAGTCGTGAGGTGACGGAGAATGAGCAGTTCTTC	CAWSREVTENEQFF
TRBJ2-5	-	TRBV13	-	TGTGCCAGCAGCTCCCATACAGGGAGAGGGGAGACCCAGTACTTC	CASSSHTGRGETQYF
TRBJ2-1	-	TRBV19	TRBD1	TGTGCCAGTAGTGATCGACAGGGGAAAAATGAGCAGTTCTTC	CASSDRQGKNEQFF
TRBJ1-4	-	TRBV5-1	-	TGCGCCAGCAGCTCGGATGGGATGAGGGGCGGCGAACTGTTTTTT	CASSSDGMRGGELFF
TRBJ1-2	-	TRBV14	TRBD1	TGTGCCAGCAGCCAAGGGACAGGGGGCGACTATGGCTACACCTTC	CASSQGTGGDYGYTF
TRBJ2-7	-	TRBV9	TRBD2	TGTGCCAGCAGCGGCGGACTAGCGGGAATCTACGAGCAGTACTTC	CASSGGLAGIYEQYF
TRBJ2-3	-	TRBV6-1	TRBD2	TGTGCCAGCAGTGAGGGACTAGCCAGAGATACGCAGTATTTT	CASSEGLARDTQYF
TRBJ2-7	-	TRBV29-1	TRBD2	TGCAGCGTTACTAGCGGCCGCTACGAGCAGTACTTC	CSVTSGRYEQYF
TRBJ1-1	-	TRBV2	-	TGTGCCAGCACTCTCCACATGAACACTGAAGCTTTCTTT	CASTLHMNTEAFF
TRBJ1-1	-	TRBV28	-	TGTGCCAGCAGTTCCACAGGGTCTGAAGCTTTCTTT	CASSSTGSEAFF
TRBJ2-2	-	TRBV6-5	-	TGTGCCAGCATATACAGGGAAAACACCGGGGAGCTGTTTTTT	CASIYRENTGELFF
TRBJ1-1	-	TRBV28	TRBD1	TGTGCCAGCAGTTTAAGACAGGGACAGTGGGCTTTCTTT	CASSLRQGQWAFF